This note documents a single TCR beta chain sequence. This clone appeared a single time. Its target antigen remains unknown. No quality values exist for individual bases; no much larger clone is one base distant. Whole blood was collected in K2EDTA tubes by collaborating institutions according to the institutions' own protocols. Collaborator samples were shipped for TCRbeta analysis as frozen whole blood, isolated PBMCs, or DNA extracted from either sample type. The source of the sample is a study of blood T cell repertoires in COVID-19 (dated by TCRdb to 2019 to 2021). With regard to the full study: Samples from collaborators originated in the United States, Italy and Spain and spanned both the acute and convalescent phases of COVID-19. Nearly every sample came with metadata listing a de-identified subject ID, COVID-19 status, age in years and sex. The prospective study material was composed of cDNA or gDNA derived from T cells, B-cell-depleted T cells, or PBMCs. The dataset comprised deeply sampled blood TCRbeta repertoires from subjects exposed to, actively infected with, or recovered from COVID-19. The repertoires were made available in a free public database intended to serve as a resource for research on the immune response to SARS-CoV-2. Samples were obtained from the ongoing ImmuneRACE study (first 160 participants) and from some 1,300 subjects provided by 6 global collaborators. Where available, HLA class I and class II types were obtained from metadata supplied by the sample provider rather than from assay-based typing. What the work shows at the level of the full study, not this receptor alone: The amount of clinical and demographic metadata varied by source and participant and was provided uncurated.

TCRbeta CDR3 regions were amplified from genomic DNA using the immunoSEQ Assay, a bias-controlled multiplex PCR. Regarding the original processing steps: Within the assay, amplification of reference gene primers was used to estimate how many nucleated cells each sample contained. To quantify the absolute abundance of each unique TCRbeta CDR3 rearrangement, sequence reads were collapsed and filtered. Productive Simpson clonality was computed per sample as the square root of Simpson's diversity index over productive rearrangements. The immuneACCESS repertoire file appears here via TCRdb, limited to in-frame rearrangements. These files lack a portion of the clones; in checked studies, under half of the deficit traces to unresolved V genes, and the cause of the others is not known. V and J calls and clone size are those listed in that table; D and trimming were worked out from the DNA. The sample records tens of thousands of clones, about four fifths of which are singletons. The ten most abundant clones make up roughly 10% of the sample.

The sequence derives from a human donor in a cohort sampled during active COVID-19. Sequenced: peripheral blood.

The DNA is TGTGCCAGCAGTTACTCTTTCAGCGGTGGGCAGCCCCAGCATTTT. Protein translation: CASSYSFSGGQPQHF. The rearranged chain carries TRBV6-5 and TRBJ1-5, with the D gene not clear enough to name. Reading from cysteine to phenylalanine, the CDR3 counts 15 amino acids. Only CDR3 DNA is held: 45 bases, read in frame from base 1. V gives up 0 bases and J gives up 7 bases, and the segment between their germline ends measures 13 bases. CDR1 and CDR2 were assigned from the germline V gene as MNHEY and SVGAGI.